This TCR beta chain was sequenced for a study of blood T cell repertoires in COVID-19. Looking at the study overall: There were acute and convalescent COVID-19 samples, and they came from the United States, Italy and Spain. Sample material is recorded as cDNA or gDNA derived from T cells, B-cell-depleted T cells, or PBMCs.

Participants had their cohort set by participant-reported clinical history. Cohort 3 recovered donors had two negative PCRs, clearance, or symptom resolution. In this sample, this clone turned up once. The table came from immunoSEQ multiplex PCR; TCRdb's copy has only in-frame clones and leaves some out. Counted here are approximately 290,000 clones, 90% occurring once; the ten biggest clones make up approximately 1.2%. The CDR3 spans 15 residues. CDR1 MNHEY and CDR2 SVGAGI come from the germline V gene. The junction had 9 bases not matched to a gene; V was cut back by 6 bases and J by 1 base. The receptor was derived from a woman in her twenties or thirties who had recovered from COVID-19. The sequenced material came from PBMCs or T cells enriched from blood (not recorded which). This chain uses TRBV6-5 with TRBJ2-7, with 7 bases lining up with TRBD1. The CDR3 DNA reads TGTGCCAGCAGGGTACACAGGGGCCGTTCCTACGAGCAGTACTTC. Amino acids: CASRVHRGRSYEQYF.